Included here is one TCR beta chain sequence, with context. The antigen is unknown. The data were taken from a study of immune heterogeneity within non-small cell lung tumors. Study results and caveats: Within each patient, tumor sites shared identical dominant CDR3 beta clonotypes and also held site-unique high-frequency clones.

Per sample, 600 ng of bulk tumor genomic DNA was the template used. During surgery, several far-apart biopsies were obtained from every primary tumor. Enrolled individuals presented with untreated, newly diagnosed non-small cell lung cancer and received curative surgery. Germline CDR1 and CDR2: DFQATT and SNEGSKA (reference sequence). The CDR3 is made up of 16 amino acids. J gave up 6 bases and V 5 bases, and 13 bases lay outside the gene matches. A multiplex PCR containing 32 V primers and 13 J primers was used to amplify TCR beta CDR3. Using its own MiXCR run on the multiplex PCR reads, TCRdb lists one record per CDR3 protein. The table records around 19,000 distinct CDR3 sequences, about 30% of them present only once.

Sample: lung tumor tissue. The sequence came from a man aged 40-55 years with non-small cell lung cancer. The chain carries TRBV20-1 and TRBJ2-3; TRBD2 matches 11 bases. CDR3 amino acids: CSAWGGSGRALDTQYF. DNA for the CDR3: TGCAGTGCTTGGGGGGGTAGCGGGAGGGCCCTCGATACGCAGTATTTT.